A single count supports the clone carrying this T cell receptor (beta chain). Participants were placed into cohorts based on the clinical history they reported. Source study methods: Reference gene primer amplification in the assay estimated nucleated cell counts. The assay was immunoSEQ multiplex PCR, and TCRdb's table has in-frame clones only and misses some. That table supplies the V and J calls and clone size; D and trimming were determined from the DNA. The table records a few hundred thousand clones, 80% of them present only once. Germline-derived CDR1 and CDR2 are SGHAT and FQNNGV. Deletions cut 1 base from V and 1 base from J, with 8 bases between. The CDR3 contains 15 residues. The data stem from a study of blood T cell repertoires in COVID-19. Study overall: In each case, the material was cDNA or gDNA derived from T cells, B-cell-depleted T cells, or PBMCs.

V is TRBV11-2 and J is TRBJ2-4, with D uncertain. Sequenced sample: PBMCs or T cells enriched from blood (not recorded which). The source is a woman between 35 and 50 years old with acute COVID-19. This CDR3 reads CASSLGTVAKNIQYF. Here the CDR3 DNA reads TGTGCCAGCAGCTTAGGTACAGTCGCCAAAAACATTCAGTACTTC.